Each of the 29 T cell receptor beta chains below was sequenced from the same sample in a study of cytomegalovirus exposure and HLA in healthy donors. It was with 60 Vbeta and 13 Jbeta primers that the PCR ran. Here immunoSEQ multiplex PCR was the method, and the copy in TCRdb shows in-frame clones only, minus some. Here the sample spans about 92,000 clones, around 80% being singletons. Sequencing was carried out using PBMCs. The receptors shown here come from a man between 18 and 35 years old in good health and CMV-seronegative.

The chain links TRBV6-5 to TRBJ2-7; perhaps TRBD2 as D (7 bases). The CDR3 is 15 amino acids. Germline V lookup: CDR1 MNHEY, CDR2 SVGAGI. Trimming removed 6 bases from V and 2 bases from J, with 17 bases in between. The CDR3 reads CASSPNEGGAYEQYF. CDR3 in DNA: TGTGCCAGCAGCCCCAACGAGGGGGGGGCCTACGAGCAGTACTTC.

The rearrangement links TRBV5-4 to TRBJ2-1; the match to TRBD2 covers 9 bases. The V and J ends lost 3 bases and 8 bases, in that order; junction bases with no gene match: 6. The CDR3 totals 14 residues. CDR1 is SGHNT, CDR2 YYREEE, per germline (reference sequence). This CDR3 reads CASSSRGGADEQFF. CDR3 DNA sequence: TGTGCCAGCAGCTCCCGCGGGGGGGCAGATGAGCAGTTCTTC.

The chain recombines TRBV2 with TRBJ1-5, with D maybe TRBD1 (6 bases). In germline, CDR1 is SNHLY, CDR2 FYNNEI. Trimming cost V 6 bases and J 7 bases, with 19 bases left between them. The length of the CDR3 is 15 residues. The CDR3 loop is CASSYPARGGQPQHF. CDR3 in DNA: TGTGCCAGCAGCTACCCAGCCAGGGGCGGGCAGCCCCAGCATTTT. Combining the CDR3 with reference TRBV2 and TRBJ1-5 gives the whole variable domain EPEVTQTPSHQVTQMGQEVILRCVPISNHLYFYWYRQILGQKVEFLVSFYNNEISEKSEIFDDQFSVERPDGSNFTLKIRSTKLEDSAMYFCASSYPARGGQPQHFGDGTRLSIL.

The V and J genes are TRBV6-1 and TRBJ1-5; D not certain. The V end was cut by 2 bases, the J end by 6 bases, with 8 bases between. Per the germline V gene, CDR1 is MNHNS and CDR2 is SASEGT. This CDR3 has 13 residues. In DNA form, the CDR3 reads TGTGCCAGCAGTGAACTAGGCGTTCAGCCCCAGCATTTT. This encodes CASSELGVQPQHF.

The chain couples TRBV10-3 to TRBJ2-5; D perhaps matches TRBD1 (5 bases). This CDR3 comprises 13 residues. Trimming cost V 0 bases and J 3 bases, with 5 bases left between them. CDR1 and CDR2 (germline): ENHRY, SYGVKD. CDR3 DNA sequence: TGTGCCATCAGTGAGTCAGGGGAAGAGACCCAGTACTTC. It specifies CAISESGEETQYF.

This clone was detected only once. The rearrangement uses TRBV9 and TRBJ1-1, with D possibly matching TRBD1 (6 bases). Germline V gene lookup returns CDR1 SGDLS and CDR2 YYNGEE. V was shortened by 2 bases and J by 0 bases, with 17 bases between the two germline ends. The CDR3 runs to 17 residues. The CDR3 nucleotides are TGTGCCAGCAGCGTTTCAAAGGGGGGGAGTATGAACACTGAAGCTTTCTTT. Translating gives CASSVSKGGSMNTEAFF.

This sequence joins TRBV9 and TRBJ2-3, with 9 positions matching TRBD2. Trimming at V came to 2 bases and at J to 1 base, leaving 2 bases not matched to a gene. Germline assignment: CDR1 SGDLS and CDR2 YYNGEE. The length of the CDR3 is 15 residues. This CDR3 reads CASSVAGGRTDTQYF. The CDR3 nucleotides read TGTGCCAGCAGCGTGGCGGGGGGGCGCACAGATACGCAGTATTTT.

The chain combines TRBV12-5 with TRBJ1-1; TRBD1 agrees at 8 bases. This CDR3 has 15 amino acids. CDR1 LGHNT and CDR2 FRNRAP come from the germline V gene. The ends lost 1 base at V and 2 bases at J; junction bases unmatched: 3. CDR3 loop: CASGLGAGGNTEAFF. The CDR3 region has the DNA TGTGCTAGTGGTTTGGGGGCAGGGGGCAACACTGAAGCTTTCTTT.

This clone was found once. V gene TRBV6-6 combines with J gene TRBJ2-5, with TRBD1 as a possible D gene (5 bases). The CDR3 covers 14 residues. Trimming pared 4 bases from V and 0 bases from J, leaving 9 bases between. CDR1 is MNHNY, CDR2 SVGAGI, per germline (reference sequence). CDR3 region: CASSSAGNQETQYF. CDR3 nucleotide sequence: TGTGCCAGCAGTTCCGCAGGGAACCAAGAGACCCAGTACTTC.

This clone came up a few times. The rearrangement joins TRBV7-9 to TRBJ1-1, with 7 bases lining up with TRBD1. Losses at the gene ends were 1 base for V and 7 bases for J; bases not matched to a gene: 3. The CDR3 is 13 amino acids. Germline CDR1 reads SEHNR; CDR2 reads FQNEAQ (reference sequence). CDR3 protein: CASSLGGGLEAFF. The CDR3 coding sequence is TGTGCCAGCAGCTTAGGAGGGGGCCTTGAAGCTTTCTTT.

The chain has TRBV5-4 and TRBJ2-7; D remains unclear. V was pared by 6 bases and J by 3 bases, with 13 bases between. Germline V gene data show CDR1 as SGHNT and CDR2 as YYREEE (reference sequence). The CDR3 extends over 13 amino acids. CDR3 bases: TGTGCCAGCACCGTCCCAGGCAACTACGAGCAGTACTTC. As protein: CASTVPGNYEQYF. Based on the CDR3 plus reference TRBV5-4 and TRBJ2-7, the full variable domain is ETGVTQSPTHLIKTRGQQVTLRCSSQSGHNTVSWYQQALGQGPQFIFQYYREEENGRGNFPPRFSGLQFPNYSSELNVNALELDDSALYLCASTVPGNYEQYFGPGTRLTVT.

The chain couples TRBV6-5 to TRBJ1-1; 7 nucleotides line up with TRBD1. Germline V gene data show CDR1 as MNHEY and CDR2 as SVGAGI. Germline trimming cut 0 bases from V and 1 base from J; bases unmatched to any gene: 5. There are 16 residues in the CDR3. The CDR3, as DNA: TGTGCCAGCAGTTACTCAGGGGGCTGGGGGAACACTGAAGCTTTCTTT. Translation: CASSYSGGWGNTEAFF.

V is TRBV7-9 and J is TRBJ2-7; TRBD1 might be the D (5 bases). Germline V lookup: CDR1 SEHNR, CDR2 FQNEAQ (reference sequence). This CDR3 spans 13 amino acids. Trimming removed 8 bases from V and 4 bases from J, with 15 bases in between. The CDR3 DNA reads TGTGCCAGCGGCAGACAGTCAAGTTACGAGCAGTACTTC. Its translation is CASGRQSSYEQYF.

In this sample, this clone turned up a few times. In nucleotides, the CDR3 is TGCGCCAGCAGCCTGGTATCGTCGGTGTATAGCAATCAGCCCCAGCATTTT. Protein sequence: CASSLVSSVYSNQPQHF. V usage is TRBV4-1 and J usage is TRBJ1-5; D is uncertain. V dropped 4 bases and J dropped 0 bases, with 16 bases sitting between them. Germline V CDR1 and CDR2: MGHRA, YSYEKL. The CDR3 totals 17 residues.

This rearrangement joins TRBV5-1 to TRBJ2-7; 10 bases are shared with TRBD2. The germline V gene has CDR1 SGHRS and CDR2 YFSETQ. With V trimmed by 8 bases and J by 2 bases, 4 bases remained unmatched. This CDR3 is 13 amino acids long. The CDR3 DNA follows: TGCGCCAGTAGTAGCGGGGGGACCTACGAGCAGTACTTC. It specifies CASSSGGTYEQYF. The full variable domain, completed using reference TRBV5-1 and TRBJ2-7, is KAGVTQTPRYLIKTRGQQVTLSCSPISGHRSVSWYQQTPGQGLQFLFEYFSETQRNKGNFPGRFSGRQFSNSRSEMNVSTLELGDSALYLCASSSGGTYEQYFGPGTRLTVT.

The J gene is TRBJ2-3, the V gene TRBV19; D not resolved. The CDR3 totals 17 residues. V dropped 3 bases and J dropped 0 bases, with 16 bases sitting between them. Germline V gives CDR1 LNHDA, CDR2 SQIVND (reference sequence). CDR3 loop: CASSIRVRGPSTDTQYF. CDR3 bases: TGTGCCAGTAGTATTCGGGTCAGAGGTCCTAGCACAGATACGCAGTATTTT. Supplemented by reference TRBV19 and TRBJ2-3, the full variable domain reads DGGITQSPKYLFRKEGQNVTLSCEQNLNHDAMYWYRQDPGQGLRLIYYSQIVNDFQKGDIAEGYSVSREKKESFPLTVTSAQKNPTAFYLCASSIRVRGPSTDTQYFGPGTRLTVL.

This clone was picked up one time. The junction departs from germline at one end; a sequencing error may be responsible. The V call is TRBV11-2, the J call TRBJ2-7; the D gene is possibly TRBD1 (6 bases). The CDR3 has 12 amino acids. In germline, CDR1 is SGHAT, CDR2 FQNNGV. CDR3: CASSSPGQVEHF. The CDR3 DNA follows: TGTGCCAGCAGCTCCCCGGGACAAGTAGAGCACTTC.

The rearrangement uses TRBV7-2 and TRBJ1-3; tentatively, D is TRBD1 (5 bases). V was pared by 5 bases and J by 0 bases, with 20 bases between. The CDR3 extends over 18 amino acids. Germline loops: CDR1 SGHTA, CDR2 FQGNSA. CDR3 protein: CASSPQAGLPYSGNTIYF. The CDR3 DNA reads TGTGCCAGCAGCCCACAGGCAGGGCTTCCCTACTCTGGAAACACCATATATTTT.

V and J are TRBV29-1 and TRBJ1-2; unclear D gene. CDR3 size: 13 residues. Germline lookup yields CDR1 SQVTM and CDR2 ANQGSEA. Trimming pared 4 bases from V and 7 bases from J, leaving 16 bases between. The CDR3 sequence: CSVGARDLGGYTF. CDR3 sequence (DNA): TGCAGCGTTGGGGCCCGGGATCTAGGTGGCTACACCTTC.

The chain carries TRBV5-1 and TRBJ2-1; 7 bases map to TRBD2. V shed 5 bases, J shed 3 bases, and the junction held 5 bases outside the gene matches. The CDR3 is 14 residues long. CDR1 and CDR2 (germline): SGHRS, YFSETQ. This CDR3 is CASRISSGYNEQFF. The CDR3 nucleotides read TGCGCCAGCAGAATCTCTAGCGGCTACAATGAGCAGTTCTTC.

This clone has just a few counts. The rearrangement uses TRBV2 and TRBJ2-7; 11 bases align to TRBD1. Looked up from germline, CDR1 is SNHLY and CDR2 is FYNNEI. The CDR3 contains 14 residues. With 3 bases clipped from V and 5 bases from J, the junction kept 3 bases outside the gene matches. This CDR3 is CASSDRTGGDEQYF. The CDR3 coding sequence is TGTGCCAGCAGTGACCGGACAGGGGGCGACGAGCAGTACTTC.

This chain joins TRBV7-2 and TRBJ1-1; TRBD1 might be the D (5 bases). Germline V lookup: CDR1 SGHTA, CDR2 FQGNSA. Deletions cut 4 bases from V and 6 bases from J, with 12 bases between. CDR3 length: 13 residues. The CDR3, as DNA: TGTGCCAGCAGCTCGGGACTGGTCGCTGAAGCTTTCTTT. It specifies CASSSGLVAEAFF.

The chain has TRBV2 and TRBJ2-7; D may be TRBD2 (5 bases). The CDR3 length is 14 residues. Germline V lookup: CDR1 SNHLY, CDR2 FYNNEI. Trimming left V 3 bases short and J 5 bases short, with 14 bases between. The CDR3 DNA sequence: TGTGCCAGCAGTGAGCCTAGCTTGCCAAACGAGCAGTACTTC. Amino acids: CASSEPSLPNEQYF.

This chain links TRBV5-4 with TRBJ2-7; TRBD1 is a possible D gene (6 bases). The CDR3 contains 17 residues. Between the trimmed V and J ends, which lost 4 bases and 0 bases, there was a span of 20 bases. In germline, CDR1 is SGHNT, CDR2 YYREEE (reference sequence). CDR3 sequence: CASSLDAGTPPSYEQYF. The CDR3 DNA reads as TGTGCCAGCAGCCTCGACGCCGGGACACCTCCCTCCTACGAGCAGTACTTC. The variable domain in full, completed from reference TRBV5-4 and TRBJ2-7, reads ETGVTQSPTHLIKTRGQQVTLRCSSQSGHNTVSWYQQALGQGPQFIFQYYREEENGRGNFPPRFSGLQFPNYSSELNVNALELDDSALYLCASSLDAGTPPSYEQYFGPGTRLTVT.

This chain joins TRBV5-1 and TRBJ1-4, with 7 bases aligning to TRBD1. The CDR3 covers 17 residues. Trimming took 4 bases from V and 5 from J; bases not matched to a gene: 14. CDR1 and CDR2 (germline): SGHRS, YFSETQ. The CDR3 spells CASSPEGFGQVNEKLFF. CDR3 bases: TGCGCCAGCAGCCCGGAAGGTTTTGGACAGGTGAATGAAAAACTGTTTTTT.

CDR3 region: CATSRDLAYEQYF. The CDR3 bases are TGTGCCACCAGCAGAGACCTCGCCTACGAGCAGTACTTC. V gene TRBV15 combines with J gene TRBJ2-7; D is unresolved. Germline assignment: CDR1 LNHNV and CDR2 YYDKDF (reference sequence). This CDR3 region has 13 residues. Trimming removed 0 bases from V and 2 bases from J, with 5 bases in between.

The chain recombines TRBV4-1 with TRBJ2-5, with 12 nucleotides matching TRBD1. The CDR3 spans 15 residues. The V gene's germline CDR1 is MGHRA and CDR2 YSYEKL. V gave up 6 bases and J gave up 5 bases; unmatched junction bases: 7. The CDR3 DNA reads TGCGCCAGCAGTCCCCGGGACAGGGGGCGTGAGACCCAGTACTTC. Protein sequence: CASSPRDRGRETQYF.

This clone was seen just once. The rearrangement uses TRBV30 and TRBJ2-7; 7 bases fit TRBD2. V lost 0 bases and J lost 6; bases outside the gene matches: 5. This CDR3 has 13 amino acids. Germline CDR1 reads GTSNPN; CDR2 reads SVGIG (reference sequence). The CDR3 loop reads CAWSVRGVSEQYF. The CDR3 region has the DNA TGTGCCTGGAGTGTACGGGGGGTTTCCGAGCAGTACTTC.

This sequence joins TRBV6-5 and TRBJ2-5; D is unclear. Germline values: CDR1 MNHEY, CDR2 SVGAGI. This CDR3 region has 15 residues. The V end lost 0 bases, the J end lost 3 bases, and 11 bases lay between the germline ends. The CDR3: CASSYSFAQKETQYF. The CDR3 nucleotides are TGTGCCAGCAGTTACTCGTTTGCACAGAAAGAGACCCAGTACTTC.